This passage covers 25 T cell receptor beta chains from one sample sequenced in a study of CD8+ T cells in alopecia areata. Extracted RNA was reverse transcribed into cDNA, the sequencing template. Clones were read by immunoSEQ multiplex PCR, and TCRdb kept only the in-frame ones, dropping some. Of around 300,000 clones in the sample, 50% to 75% are singletons; the top ten hold 0.8% to 1%. As for treatment: oral pan-JAK inhibitor, 5-10 mg twice daily. Sample: CD4+ T cells sorted from blood, taken at roughly week 52, from a patient treated with tofacitinib. The receptors were sampled from a human donor with alopecia areata.

This clone was found a few times. This chain uses TRBV30 with TRBJ2-6; TRBD1 is a possible D gene (5 bases). V was shortened by 7 bases and J by 2 bases, with 9 bases between the two germline ends. The germline CDR1 and CDR2 sequences are GTSNPN and SVGIG (reference sequence). There are 13 residues in the CDR3. CDR3 loop: CASRVPGANVLTF. In nucleotides, the CDR3 is TGTGCCTCCAGGGTCCCTGGGGCCAACGTCCTGACTTTC. The full variable domain, its missing parts supplied by reference TRBV30 and TRBJ2-6, is SQTIHQWPATLVQPVGSPLSLECTVEGTSNPNLYWYRQAAGRGLQLLFYSVGIGQISSEVPQNLSASRPQDRQFILSSKKLLLSDSGFYLCASRVPGANVLTFGAGSRLTVL.

There are many counts of this clone. The CDR3 nucleotides are TGTGCCAGCAGCCAGGGCTCTTTGCGGGGGGGCACCTACGAGCAGTACTTC. Translating gives CASSQGSLRGGTYEQYF. This chain links TRBV14 with TRBJ2-7; 9 bases map to TRBD2. The CDR3 extends over 17 amino acids. J gave up 2 bases and V 3 bases, and 11 bases lay outside the gene matches. In germline, CDR1 is SGHDN, CDR2 FVKESK. Full variable domain (remainder filled in from reference TRBV14 and TRBJ2-7): EAGVTQFPSHSVIEKGQTVTLRCDPISGHDNLYWYRRVMGKEIKFLLHFVKESKQDESGMPNNRFLAERTGGTYSTLKVQPAELEDSGVYFCASSQGSLRGGTYEQYFGPGTRLTVT.

The rearrangement uses TRBV5-1 and TRBJ1-5, with D maybe TRBD1 (5 bases). The V end was cut by 0 bases, the J end by 5 bases, with 12 bases between. The CDR3 totals 15 residues. CDR1 is SGHRS, CDR2 YFSETQ, per germline. As DNA, the CDR3 is TGCGCCAGCAGCTTGGGGGCAGGGCCGGATCAGCCCCAGCATTTT. Protein product: CASSLGAGPDQPQHF.

V and J are TRBV12-5 and TRBJ2-1, with D possibly matching TRBD1 (5 bases). Trimming removed 2 bases at V and 0 bases at J, with 8 bases between. The CDR3 consists of 15 residues. The germline V gene has CDR1 LGHNT and CDR2 FRNRAP. CDR3: CASGLPRVSYNEQFF. The CDR3 nucleotides read TGTGCTAGTGGTTTGCCCAGGGTCTCCTACAATGAGCAGTTCTTC.

This clone was observed a single time. The chain is built from TRBV5-1 and TRBJ2-6, with D possibly matching TRBD1 (6 bases). CDR1 SGHRS and CDR2 YFSETQ come from the germline V gene. This CDR3 is 14 amino acids long. V was shortened by 7 bases and J by 2 bases, with 10 bases between the two germline ends. This chain's CDR3 is CASLQGTGANVLTF. In DNA form, the CDR3 reads TGCGCCAGCCTACAGGGCACTGGGGCCAACGTCCTGACTTTC.

This clone has just a few counts. Mismatch with germline at one junction end may stem from a read error. The V and J genes are TRBV27 and TRBJ2-5, with TRBD2 as a possible D gene (5 bases). The germline CDR1 and CDR2 sequences are MNHEY and SMNVEV (reference sequence). The CDR3 spans 14 residues. The CDR3 DNA follows: TGTGCCACCAGTCAATCCGTGAGGGCAGAGACCCAGTACTTC. Amino acids: CATSQSVRAETQYF.

This clone was recorded a few times. The gene calls are TRBV7-2 and TRBJ2-5, with TRBD2 matching over 9 bases. The CDR3 length is 16 residues. Germline values: CDR1 SGHTA, CDR2 FQGNSA. V lost 1 base, J lost 4 bases, and 7 bases stayed unmatched. The CDR3 nucleotides are TGTGCCAGCAGCTTAGGGGGCGCGGGGGGGCGAGAGACCCAGTACTTC. This sequence encodes CASSLGGAGGRETQYF.

The chain is built from TRBV11-2 and TRBJ2-6; D unclear. The CDR3 totals 17 residues. Trimming cost V 1 base and J 0 bases, with 10 bases left between them. Germline CDR1 and CDR2: SGHAT and FQNNGV. CDR3 loop: CASSLGRGGSGANVLTF. The CDR3 DNA reads TGTGCCAGCAGCTTAGGACGAGGTGGCTCTGGGGCCAACGTCCTGACTTTC. Based on the CDR3 plus reference TRBV11-2 and TRBJ2-6, the full variable domain is EAGVAQSPRYKIIEKRQSVAFWCNPISGHATLYWYQQILGQGPKLLIQFQNNGVVDDSQLPKDRFSAERLKGVDSTLKIQPAKLEDSAVYLCASSLGRGGSGANVLTFGAGSRLTVL.

This chain links TRBV28 with TRBJ2-5; the D call may be TRBD1 or TRBD2 (5 bases each). The CDR3 extends over 13 amino acids. Trimming removed 3 bases at V and 4 bases at J, with 9 bases between. Germline V lookup: CDR1 MDHEN, CDR2 SYDVKM. The CDR3 nucleotides are TGTGCCAGCAGTTTTGGGGGAAGAGAGACCCAGTACTTC. It yields the protein CASSFGGRETQYF.

The sample holds a few counts of this clone. This chain joins TRBV4-2 and TRBJ1-1, with D possibly being TRBD1 (6 bases). This CDR3 is 15 amino acids long. The V gene's germline CDR1 is LGHNA and CDR2 YNFKEQ. V was cut by 0 bases and J by 3 bases, with 11 bases left in between. CDR3 DNA sequence: TGTGCCAGCAGCCAAGACCCGGGGGCGTACACTGAAGCTTTCTTT. It encodes CASSQDPGAYTEAFF.

The chain uses TRBV4-1 and TRBJ2-2; D is possibly TRBD1 (6 bases). Germline V CDR1 and CDR2: MGHRA, YSYEKL. The CDR3 totals 15 residues. Trimming took 1 base from V and 6 from J, leaving 12 bases between them. DNA of the CDR3: TGCGCCAGCAGCCAAGGCCACAGGGAACCCGGGGAGCTGTTTTTT. Its translation: CASSQGHREPGELFF.

The rearrangement joins TRBV15 to TRBJ1-2; D remains ambiguous. The CDR3 spans 16 residues. The germline gives CDR1 LNHNV, CDR2 YYDKDF (reference sequence). V lost 1 base, J lost 8 bases, and 20 bases lay in between. The CDR3 is CATSRGLSWEGIGYTF. The CDR3 region has the DNA TGTGCCACCAGCAGAGGGCTTTCGTGGGAGGGTATCGGCTACACCTTC. The entire variable domain, with the rest obtained from reference TRBV15 and TRBJ1-2, is as follows: DAMVIQNPRYQVTQFGKPVTLSCSQTLNHNVMYWYQQKSSQAPKLLFHYYDKDFNNEADTPDNFQSRRPNTSFCFLDIRSPGLGDTAMYLCATSRGLSWEGIGYTFGSGTRLTVV.

This clone was observed a few times. The V gene is TRBV19, the J gene TRBJ2-3; D remains unclear. V lost 5 bases and J 0 bases, leaving 12 bases between the germline ends. The germline V gene encodes CDR1 LNHDA and CDR2 SQIVND (reference sequence). The CDR3 runs to 15 residues. CDR3 residues: CASSLMGTSTDTQYF. CDR3 sequence (DNA): TGTGCCAGTAGTCTGATGGGAACTAGCACAGATACGCAGTATTTT.

The chain employs TRBV30 and TRBJ1-5; D is unresolved. The V gene's germline CDR1 is GTSNPN and CDR2 SVGIG (reference sequence). Trimming left V 0 bases short and J 2 bases short, with 17 bases between. This CDR3 has 17 amino acids. The DNA for the CDR3 is TGTGCCTGGAGTGTACAGACCGGGAGGTGGGGCAATCAGCCCCAGCATTTT. Its protein is CAWSVQTGRWGNQPQHF.

This chain uses TRBV5-1 with TRBJ1-6, with TRBD1 as a possible D gene (5 bases). The CDR3 has 15 amino acids. Germline V lookup: CDR1 SGHRS, CDR2 YFSETQ. V shed 1 base and J shed 4 bases, with 9 bases lying between them. The CDR3 sequence is CASSLLQDYNSPLHF. Here the CDR3 DNA reads TGCGCCAGCAGCTTGTTACAGGATTATAATTCACCCCTCCACTTT. The variable domain in full, with the rest retrieved from reference TRBV5-1 and TRBJ1-6, is KAGVTQTPRYLIKTRGQQVTLSCSPISGHRSVSWYQQTPGQGLQFLFEYFSETQRNKGNFPGRFSGRQFSNSRSEMNVSTLELGDSALYLCASSLLQDYNSPLHFGNGTRLTVT.

The chain joins TRBV25-1 to TRBJ1-2; D remains ambiguous. Germline V gives CDR1 MGHDK, CDR2 SYGVNS. V was shortened by 1 base and J by 6 bases, with 12 bases between the two germline ends. CDR3 length: 14 residues. The CDR3 loop is CASSEFSGSNGYTF. As DNA, the CDR3 is TGTGCCAGCAGTGAATTTAGCGGCTCGAATGGCTACACCTTC.

J is TRBJ2-7 and V is TRBV5-1, with 10 bases lining up with TRBD1. Trimming took 3 bases from V and 2 from J; bases not matched to a gene: 2. CDR1 is SGHRS and CDR2 is YFSETQ in the germline V gene. The CDR3 has 14 amino acids. The CDR3 here is CASSWDRGPYEQYF. The CDR3 DNA reads as TGCGCCAGCAGCTGGGACAGGGGCCCCTACGAGCAGTACTTC.

This clone occurred a few times. This chain links TRBV30 with TRBJ2-7; 7 bases line up with TRBD1. V was pared by 2 bases and J by 6 bases, with 4 bases of the junction left unmatched. This CDR3 contains 12 residues. The germline CDR1 and CDR2 sequences are GTSNPN and SVGIG (reference sequence). The CDR3 region has the DNA TGTGCCTGGAGTCGGCAGGGGGTCGAGCAGTACTTC. Residues: CAWSRQGVEQYF.

The gene calls are TRBV6-1 and TRBJ2-2; D might be TRBD2 (5 bases). With 8 bases removed from V and 1 base from J, the gap between germline ends came to 8 bases. The germline gives CDR1 MNHNS, CDR2 SASEGT. This CDR3 has 13 residues. As DNA, the CDR3 is TGTGCCAGCCGGGATCGGAACACCGGGGAGCTGTTTTTT. This sequence encodes CASRDRNTGELFF.

This clone turned up a few times. The V and J genes are TRBV5-1 and TRBJ2-3; D not certain. CDR3 length: 14 residues. Trimming stripped 9 bases from V and 2 bases from J, with 16 bases between. Germline values: CDR1 SGHRS, CDR2 YFSETQ. The chain's CDR3 is CATASGVLTDTQYF. For the CDR3, the DNA is TGCGCCACCGCATCGGGCGTACTCACAGATACGCAGTATTTT. Full variable domain (rest looked up from reference TRBV5-1 and TRBJ2-3): KAGVTQTPRYLIKTRGQQVTLSCSPISGHRSVSWYQQTPGQGLQFLFEYFSETQRNKGNFPGRFSGRQFSNSRSEMNVSTLELGDSALYLCATASGVLTDTQYFGPGTRLTVL.

This chain links TRBV6-1 with TRBJ1-2, with 9 bases aligning to TRBD1. The V and J ends lost 8 bases and 3 bases, in that order; junction bases with no gene match: 7. The CDR3 runs to 14 residues. Germline V lookup: CDR1 MNHNS, CDR2 SASEGT. CDR3 sequence (DNA): TGTGCCAGCGAACCGGGACAGGGATACTATGGCTACACCTTC. Encoded protein: CASEPGQGYYGYTF.

This clone came up a few times. The chain is built from TRBV4-3 and TRBJ2-7; D possibly uses TRBD1 or TRBD2 (5 bases each). The CDR3 spans 14 residues. Looked up from germline, CDR1 is LGHNA and CDR2 is YSLEER. The V and J ends lost 0 bases and 3 bases respectively, with 9 bases between them. CDR3 bases: TGCGCCAGCAGCCAAGAAATGGGGGACTACGAGCAGTACTTC. Amino acid sequence: CASSQEMGDYEQYF.

The V gene is TRBV7-3, the J gene TRBJ2-7; D is perhaps TRBD1 or TRBD2 (5 bases each). V was cut by 1 base and J by 2 bases, with 12 bases left in between. Germline values: CDR1 SGHTA, CDR2 FQGTGA. This CDR3 region has 15 residues. In DNA form, the CDR3 reads TGTGCCAGCAGCTTAATGGGGACGGCTACCTACGAGCAGTACTTC. This codes for CASSLMGTATYEQYF. The whole variable domain, filled in from reference TRBV7-3 and TRBJ2-7, reads GAGVSQTPSNKVTEKGKYVELRCDPISGHTALYWYRQSLGQGPEFLIYFQGTGAADDSGLPNDRFFAVRPEGSVSTLKIQRTERGDSAVYLCASSLMGTATYEQYFGPGTRLTVT.

CDR3 in amino acids: CAWNRGSPVGLFF. In DNA, the CDR3 is TGTGCCTGGAATAGGGGGTCTCCCGTGGGGCTGTTTTTT. J is TRBJ1-4 and V is TRBV30; D is possibly TRBD1 (6 bases). Germline V CDR1 and CDR2: GTSNPN, SVGIG (reference sequence). Trimming stripped 4 bases from V and 14 bases from J, with 20 bases between. The CDR3 totals 13 residues. The full variable domain, its missing parts supplied by reference TRBV30 and TRBJ1-4, is SQTIHQWPATLVQPVGSPLSLECTVEGTSNPNLYWYRQAAGRGLQLLFYSVGIGQISSEVPQNLSASRPQDRQFILSSKKLLLSDSGFYLCAWNRGSPVGLFFGSGTQLSVL.

The rearrangement joins TRBV18 to TRBJ1-5, with TRBD1 identical over 9 bases. V lost 0 bases and J lost 6; bases outside the gene matches: 9. Germline CDR1 is KGHSH and CDR2 is LQKENI. The CDR3 covers 17 residues. The CDR3 region has the DNA TGTGCCAGCTCACCACCAATCTCGGGACAGGGCGGTCAGCCCCAGCATTTT. Translation: CASSPPISGQGGQPQHF. Supplemented by reference TRBV18 and TRBJ1-5, the full variable domain reads NAGVMQNPRHLVRRRGQEARLRCSPMKGHSHVYWYRQLPEEGLKFMVYLQKENIIDESGMPKERFSAEFPKEGPSILRIQQVVRGDSAAYFCASSPPISGQGGQPQHFGDGTRLSIL.